This T cell receptor (beta chain) was sequenced for a study of graft-versus-host responses after intestinal transplantation. Study as a whole: Recipients underwent multivisceral, liver-intestinal, or isolated intestinal transplants. All recipients got anti-thymocyte globulin induction, then tacrolimus and steroids for roughly three years.

A note on this clone: Its matching antigen is unknown.

The germline CDR1 and CDR2 sequences are SGHAT and FQNNGV. With 3 bases removed from V and 0 bases from J, the gap between germline ends came to 21 bases. The CDR3 contains 19 residues. The table came from immunoSEQ multiplex PCR; TCRdb's copy has only in-frame clones and leaves some out. The data show some 120,000 clones, with about nine tenths seen just once and over 0.15% held by the top ten. Findings and caveats of the study: Marrow from the recipient contained GvH clones, some of which had appeared first in ileum or blood. Patients who carried graft-donor T cell macrochimerism also had high graft-versus-host to host-versus-graft clonal ratios in their allografts.

This sequence was found in a human donor who received an intestinal transplant. The sequenced sample was unstimulated CD4+ T cells sorted from spleen or lymph node cells, obtained before intestinal transplant. The chain has TRBV11-2 and TRBJ1-3, with D maybe TRBD1 (6 bases). CDR3 in amino acids: CASSFRPMMGALSGNTIYF. CDR3 in DNA: TGTGCCAGCAGCTTCCGGCCTATGATGGGGGCCCTCTCTGGAAACACCATATATTTT.